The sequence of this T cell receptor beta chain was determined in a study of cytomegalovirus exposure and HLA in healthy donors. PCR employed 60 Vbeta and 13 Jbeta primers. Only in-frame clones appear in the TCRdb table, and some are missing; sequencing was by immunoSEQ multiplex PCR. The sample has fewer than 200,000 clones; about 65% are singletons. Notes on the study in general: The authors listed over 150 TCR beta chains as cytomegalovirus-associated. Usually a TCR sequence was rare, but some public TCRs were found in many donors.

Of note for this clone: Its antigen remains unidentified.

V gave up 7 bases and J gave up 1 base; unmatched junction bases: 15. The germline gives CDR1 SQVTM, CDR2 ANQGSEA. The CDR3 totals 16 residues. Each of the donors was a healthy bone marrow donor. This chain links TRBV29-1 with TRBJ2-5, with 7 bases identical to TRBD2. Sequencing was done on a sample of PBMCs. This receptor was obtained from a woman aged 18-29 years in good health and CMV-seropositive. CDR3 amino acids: CSAGVGAGELQETQYF. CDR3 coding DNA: TGCAGCGCTGGGGTTGGGGCGGGGGAGCTCCAAGAGACCCAGTACTTC.